Sequencing of this TCR beta chain was carried out in a study of cytomegalovirus exposure and HLA in healthy donors. Study-wide results and limits: Despite most TCR sequences being rare, some public TCRs occurred in many donors. Later work showed greater clonal expansion in HLA-associated TCR beta chains than in equally common others. Later analysis placed DRB1 highest and HLA-C lowest in TCR association rates, which differed by HLA locus.

This clone was observed once. Its specificity is not known. The CDR3 is made up of 13 amino acids. Germline CDR1 and CDR2: SGDLS and YYNGEE. The V gene end was trimmed by 3 bases and the J gene end by 4 bases; junction bases not matched to a gene: 2. Primers included in the PCR were 60 Vbeta and 13 Jbeta primers. Clones were sequenced by immunoSEQ multiplex PCR, and TCRdb holds only the in-frame ones, with some missing. The sample records 110,000 or so clones, about 80% being singletons. This receptor was obtained from a man aged 30 to 45 in good health and CMV-seronegative. This chain uses TRBV9 with TRBJ2-3, with 7 bases identical to TRBD2. The source material was PBMCs. The CDR3, as DNA: TGTGCCAGCAGCGCGACTAGCCCAGATACGCAGTATTTT. As protein: CASSATSPDTQYF.